This T cell receptor beta chain was obtained from a study of T cell responses to AZD1222 COVID-19 vaccine. Study-level points and caveats: Possibly, clonal diversity was underestimated; donors were largely white British and included more females. With dominance at 160-218 and 743-854, vaccine-associated CD4 TCRs spanned spike.

This CDR3 contains 15 residues. V was cut by 0 bases and J by 0 bases, with 7 bases left in between. Germline CDR1 is SGHRS and CDR2 is YFSETQ. Clones were read by immunoSEQ multiplex PCR, and TCRdb kept only the in-frame ones, dropping some. Of 85,000 to 130,000 clones listed, under 90% were seen once; the top ten hold 5.1%. To note about this clone: Its specificity is not known.

The TCR was taken from an adult in good health. This specimen consisted of peripheral blood, obtained on day 0 of AZD1222 vaccination. This chain joins TRBV5-1 and TRBJ1-3; D uncertain. The CDR3 DNA is TGCGCCAGCAGCTTGGAAAGGTTCTCTGGAAACACCATATATTTT. This translates into CASSLERFSGNTIYF.